Each of the 21 T cell receptor beta chains below was sequenced from the same sample in a study of T cells in Graves' hyperthyroidism and ophthalmopathy. RNA transcripts were the template for amplifying TCR beta CDR3 regions. The HTBI primer set was used in a first-round RT-PCR of the TCR CDR3. Via MiXCR, TCRdb re-called the multiplex PCR reads, giving one row per CDR3 protein. The top ten clones hold 3% to 4.5% of a sample with more than 500,000 distinct CDR3 sequences, about 17% of them seen once. The sequenced sample consisted of blood. These receptor sequences come from a woman aged 25-40 years with Graves' hyperthyroidism.

On this clonotype: A much larger clone differs by one base, so this may be a read error. The chain recombines TRBV24-1 with TRBJ2-2; D unresolved. Trimming shortened V by 3 bases and J by 9 bases, and 10 bases separated the two germline ends. Germline assignment: CDR1 KGHDR and CDR2 SFDVKD. The CDR3 extends over 13 amino acids. In DNA, the CDR3 is TGTGCCACCAGTGATCAGGTGTCCAGGGAGCTGTTTTTT. Its translation is CATSDQVSRELFF.

This clonotype was found many times. V gene TRBV7-8 combines with J gene TRBJ2-3; TRBD1 is a possible D gene (6 bases). Trimming stripped 3 bases from V and 4 bases from J, with 14 bases between. This CDR3 is 15 amino acids long. Germline V lookup: CDR1 SGHVS, CDR2 FQNEAQ. The CDR3 region is CASSFRGTPADTQYF. CDR3 in DNA: TGTGCCAGCAGCTTCAGGGGTACCCCCGCAGATACGCAGTATTTT. The variable domain in full, with the rest retrieved from reference TRBV7-8 and TRBJ2-3, is GAGVSQSPRYKVAKRGQDVALRCDPISGHVSLFWYQQALGQGPEFLTYFQNEAQLDKSGLPSDRFFAERPEGSVSTLKIQRTQQEDSAVYLCASSFRGTPADTQYFGPGTRLTVL.

The V gene is TRBV6-2 or TRBV6-3, the J gene TRBJ2-7; 14 bases agree with TRBD2. There are 16 residues in the CDR3. J was trimmed by 4 bases and V by 6 bases; bases with no gene match: 8. Germline values: CDR1 MNHEY, CDR2 SVGEGT. The CDR3 sequence is CASSQWTSGRPYEQYF. The CDR3, as DNA: TGTGCCAGCAGCCAATGGACTAGCGGGAGGCCTTACGAGCAGTACTTC.

This clonotype was recorded many times. The CDR3 DNA sequence: TGTGCCAGCAGTTTCGGGACTTTAAAAGAGACCCAGTACTTC. This sequence encodes CASSFGTLKETQYF. V gene TRBV12-3 or TRBV12-4 combines with J gene TRBJ2-5, with a weak D call TRBD2 (6 bases). The CDR3 runs 14 residues. The V end lost 3 bases, the J end lost 3 bases, and 11 bases lay between the germline ends.

This sequence joins TRBV7-9 and TRBJ2-7; the match to TRBD2 covers 9 bases. V shed 3 bases, J shed 2 bases, and the junction held 5 bases outside the gene matches. The germline V gene encodes CDR1 SEHNR and CDR2 FQNEAQ (reference sequence). This CDR3 region has 15 residues. This chain's CDR3 is CASSFTGTSPYEQYF. DNA of the CDR3: TGTGCCAGCAGCTTCACAGGGACTAGCCCCTACGAGCAGTACTTC.

This clonotype occurred a few times. J is TRBJ2-3 and V is TRBV5-1, with 9 bases identical to TRBD2. Germline V lookup: CDR1 SGHRS, CDR2 YFSETQ. V gave up 4 bases and J gave up 6 bases; unmatched junction bases: 9. The CDR3 spans 15 residues. CDR3 amino acids: CASSPTTSGGDTQYF. CDR3 nucleotides: TGCGCCAGCAGCCCAACGACTAGCGGTGGGGATACGCAGTATTTT. Full variable domain (missing parts from reference TRBV5-1 and TRBJ2-3): KAGVTQTPRYLIKTRGQQVTLSCSPISGHRSVSWYQQTPGQGLQFLFEYFSETQRNKGNFPGRFSGRQFSNSRSEMNVSTLELGDSALYLCASSPTTSGGDTQYFGPGTRLTVL.

A word on this clonotype: The junction differs from germline at one of its ends, possibly a read error. The chain employs TRBV4-1 and TRBJ2-1; D is perhaps TRBD2 (6 bases). This CDR3 spans 16 amino acids. The germline gives CDR1 MGHRA, CDR2 YSYEKL. In DNA, the CDR3 is TGTGCCAGCAGCCAAGAAGGGCGGGATTCAGAAAATGAGCAGTTCTTC. As protein: CASSQEGRDSENEQFF.

A few counts support this clonotype. This chain uses TRBV20-1 with TRBJ2-3, with D perhaps being TRBD1 or TRBD2 (5 bases each). CDR3 length: 15 residues. Per germline, CDR1 DFQATT and CDR2 SNEGSKA (reference sequence). CDR3 nucleotides: TGCAGAATGAGAAGCCGGGACGGACGCACAGATACGCAGTATTTT. Its translation is CRMRSRDGRTDTQYF.

The chain links TRBV19 to TRBJ1-5, with no clear D. The CDR3 has 14 residues. CDR1 is LNHDA and CDR2 is SQIVND in the germline V gene (reference sequence). Trimming stripped 5 bases from V and 0 bases from J, with 8 bases between. This CDR3 reads CASSADYSNQPQHF. CDR3 coding DNA: TGTGCCAGTAGTGCAGACTATAGCAATCAGCCCCAGCATTTT.

This clonotype has ten or more counts. The chain is built from TRBV12-3 or TRBV12-4 and TRBJ2-7, with 8 nucleotides matching TRBD2. The CDR3 totals 13 residues. Trimming removed 8 bases from V and 5 bases from J; junction bases left unmatched: 8. The CDR3 region is CASGSREANEQYF. CDR3 bases: TGTGCCAGCGGTTCGCGGGAGGCCAACGAGCAGTACTTC.

This clonotype was found a few times. The chain is built from TRBV28 and TRBJ1-5, with a tentative D call TRBD1 (5 bases). Trimming pared 6 bases from V and 7 bases from J, leaving 13 bases between. Germline CDR1 MDHEN, CDR2 SYDVKM. The CDR3 runs 13 residues. CDR3 sequence: CASRARERQPQHF. The CDR3 region has the DNA TGTGCCAGCAGGGCCAGGGAGCGGCAGCCCCAGCATTTT.

This clonotype was observed at least ten times. This chain uses TRBV27 with TRBJ2-3; a weak D match, TRBD1 (6 bases). V gave up 5 bases and J gave up 6 bases, with 18 bases separating them. Per germline, CDR1 MNHEY and CDR2 SMNVEV (reference sequence). The CDR3 has 15 amino acids. DNA for the CDR3: TGTGCCAGCAGTACAGGGCCCTTTCTGGGGGATACGCAGTATTTT. This codes for CASSTGPFLGDTQYF.

This clonotype was found many times. The V gene is TRBV28, the J gene TRBJ2-7, with 7 bases matching TRBD2. CDR3 size: 12 residues. Unmatched junction bases numbered 6, after V lost 7 bases and J lost 6 bases. CDR1 and CDR2 (germline): MDHEN, SYDVKM. CDR3 DNA: TGTGCCAGCAATGGGGGGGAGTCCGAGCAGTACTTC. Translation: CASNGGESEQYF.

This clonotype was recorded a few times. V and J are TRBV19 and TRBJ1-5, with no clear D. This CDR3 is built from 14 residues. Trimming took off 7 bases at V and 0 bases at J, with 10 bases between the two ends. Germline-derived CDR1 and CDR2 are LNHDA and SQIVND (reference sequence). The CDR3 sequence is CASNGYYSNQPQHF. The DNA of the CDR3 is TGTGCCAGTAATGGATATTATAGCAATCAGCCCCAGCATTTT.

There are many counts of this clonotype. The V gene is TRBV27, the J gene TRBJ2-7, with 9 bases that match TRBD1. The CDR3 is 13 amino acids. Per the germline V gene, CDR1 is MNHEY and CDR2 is SMNVEV (reference sequence). Trimming took 6 bases from V and 4 from J; bases not matched to a gene: 4. CDR3 sequence (DNA): TGTGCCAGCAGCTTGACAGGGGGGTACGAGCAGTACTTC. As protein: CASSLTGGYEQYF.

The chain is built from TRBV7-3 and TRBJ2-5; possibly TRBD2 for D (6 bases). CDR1 is SGHTA, CDR2 FQGTGA, per germline. Trimming cost V 5 bases and J 5 bases, with 18 bases left between them. The CDR3 has 15 residues. CDR3: CASSPGGTAGETQYF. The CDR3, as DNA: TGTGCCAGCAGCCCGGGCGGGACTGCCGGGGAGACCCAGTACTTC.

This rearrangement joins TRBV7-3 to TRBJ2-5, with D possibly being TRBD1 (6 bases). Germline V gives CDR1 SGHTA, CDR2 FQGTGA. V lost 2 bases to trimming and J lost 5 bases, with 15 bases between them. CDR3 length: 15 residues. CDR3 sequence: CASSLGFGGRETQYF. CDR3 DNA sequence: TGTGCCAGCAGCTTAGGTTTTGGGGGCAGGGAGACCCAGTACTTC.

The chain couples TRBV6-2 or TRBV6-3 to TRBJ2-7; perhaps D is TRBD1 or TRBD2 (5 bases each). Trimming left V 10 bases short and J 7 bases short, with 20 bases between. This CDR3 has 13 residues. Germline V gene data show CDR1 as MNHEY and CDR2 as SVGEGT. Here the CDR3 reads CAIEGRGSGEQYF. The CDR3, as DNA: TGTGCCATCGAGGGACGGGGCTCAGGGGAGCAGTACTTC.

The table lists this clonotype with many counts. The chain links TRBV11-2 to TRBJ2-7; 11 bases match TRBD2. This CDR3 is 16 amino acids long. From germline, CDR1 is SGHAT and CDR2 FQNNGV. V lost 5 bases to trimming and J lost 2 bases; unmatched junction nucleotides: 8. Here the CDR3 reads CASSPMTSGMTYEQYF. The CDR3 DNA is TGTGCCAGCAGCCCAATGACTAGCGGGATGACCTACGAGCAGTACTTC.

The chain has TRBV2 and TRBJ1-5; D perhaps matches TRBD1 (5 bases). In germline, CDR1 is SNHLY, CDR2 FYNNEI. There are 13 residues in the CDR3. V lost 6 bases, J lost 6 bases, and 12 bases lay in between. CDR3: CASRRTGGQPQHF. The DNA of the CDR3 is TGTGCCAGCAGGCGGACGGGGGGTCAGCCCCAGCATTTT.

CDR3: CASSQIIPTEGQETQYF. The CDR3 DNA is TGTGCCAGCTCACAAATTATCCCTACGGAGGGACAAGAGACCCAGTACTTC. The chain joins TRBV18 to TRBJ2-5, with D possibly being TRBD2 (6 bases). The V end lost 4 bases, the J end lost 2 bases, and 20 bases lay between the germline ends. Germline-derived CDR1 and CDR2 are KGHSH and LQKENI. The CDR3 extends over 17 amino acids.